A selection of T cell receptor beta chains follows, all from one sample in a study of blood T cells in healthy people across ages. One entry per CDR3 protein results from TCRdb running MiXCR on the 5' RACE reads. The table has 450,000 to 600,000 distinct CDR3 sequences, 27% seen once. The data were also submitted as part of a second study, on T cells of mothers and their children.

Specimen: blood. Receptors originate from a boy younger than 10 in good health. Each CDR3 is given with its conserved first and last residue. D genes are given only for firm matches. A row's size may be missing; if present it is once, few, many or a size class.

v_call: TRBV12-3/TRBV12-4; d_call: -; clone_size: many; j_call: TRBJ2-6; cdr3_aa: CASSLSGSGANVLTF
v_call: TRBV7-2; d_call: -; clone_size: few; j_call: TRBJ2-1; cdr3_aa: CASSPGPVREQFF
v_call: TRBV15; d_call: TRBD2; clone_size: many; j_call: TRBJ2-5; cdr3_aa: CATSRAGGETQYF
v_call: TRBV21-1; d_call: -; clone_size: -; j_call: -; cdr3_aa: CASRARDSYEQYF
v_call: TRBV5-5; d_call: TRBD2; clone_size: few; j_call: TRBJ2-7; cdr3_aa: CASSLNFYRDRAGLRYF
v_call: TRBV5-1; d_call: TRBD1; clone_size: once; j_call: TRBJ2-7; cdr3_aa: CASSSGQGIEQYF
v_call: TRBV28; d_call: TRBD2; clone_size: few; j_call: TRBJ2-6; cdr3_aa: CASRGGNSGANVLTF
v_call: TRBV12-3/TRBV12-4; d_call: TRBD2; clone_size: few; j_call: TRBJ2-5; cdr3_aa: CASSSSGMAGETQYF
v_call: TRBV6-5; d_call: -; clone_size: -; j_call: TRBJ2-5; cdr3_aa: CASSLGAGLAAQYF
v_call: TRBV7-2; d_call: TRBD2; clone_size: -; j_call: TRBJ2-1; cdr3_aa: CASSPVGTKDNEQFF
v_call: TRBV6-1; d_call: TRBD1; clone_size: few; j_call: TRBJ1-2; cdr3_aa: CASSRYSGGEPSYGYTF
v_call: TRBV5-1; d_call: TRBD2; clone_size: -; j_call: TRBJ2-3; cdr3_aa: CASSLRASGEDTQYF
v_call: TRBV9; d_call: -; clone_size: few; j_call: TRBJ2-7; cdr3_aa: CASSVGSGSYEQYF
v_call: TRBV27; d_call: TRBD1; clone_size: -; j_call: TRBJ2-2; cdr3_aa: CASSWTGSGELFF
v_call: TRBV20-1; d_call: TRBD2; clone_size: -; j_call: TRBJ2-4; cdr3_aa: CSARISGRADKNIQYF
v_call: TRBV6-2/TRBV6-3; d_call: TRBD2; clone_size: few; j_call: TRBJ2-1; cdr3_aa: CASTLLAGAYNEQFF
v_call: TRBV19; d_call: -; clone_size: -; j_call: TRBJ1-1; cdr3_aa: CASSIDGVPNTEAFF
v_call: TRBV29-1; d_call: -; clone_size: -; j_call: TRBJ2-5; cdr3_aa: CSVGGGQGFQETQYF
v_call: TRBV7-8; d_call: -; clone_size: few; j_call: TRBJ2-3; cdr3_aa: CASSASRSTTDTQYF
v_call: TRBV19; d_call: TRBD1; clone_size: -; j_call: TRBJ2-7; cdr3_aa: CATGQGLGEQYF
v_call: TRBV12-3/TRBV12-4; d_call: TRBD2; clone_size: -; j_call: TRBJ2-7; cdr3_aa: CASSLGQPGLPDYEQYF
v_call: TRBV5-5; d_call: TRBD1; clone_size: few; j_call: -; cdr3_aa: CASSVRQGLYNEQFF
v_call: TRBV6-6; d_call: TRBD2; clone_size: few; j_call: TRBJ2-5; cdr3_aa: CASSRSSGISKTQYF
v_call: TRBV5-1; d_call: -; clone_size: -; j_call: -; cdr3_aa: CASSLALGYNEQFF
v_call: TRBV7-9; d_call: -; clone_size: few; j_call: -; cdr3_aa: CASSPFWGAIEQFF
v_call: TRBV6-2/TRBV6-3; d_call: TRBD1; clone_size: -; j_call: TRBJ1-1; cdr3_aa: CASRTGGIYGAFF
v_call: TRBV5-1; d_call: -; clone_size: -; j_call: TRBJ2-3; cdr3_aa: CASSLAGPGLASTDTQYF
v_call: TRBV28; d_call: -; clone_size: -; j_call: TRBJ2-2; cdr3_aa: CASSGPAGTTEELFF
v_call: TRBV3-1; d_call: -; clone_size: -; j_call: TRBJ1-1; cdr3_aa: CASSLAFPGTEAFF
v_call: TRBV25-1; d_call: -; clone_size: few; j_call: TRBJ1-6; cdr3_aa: CASSEQGSSPLHF
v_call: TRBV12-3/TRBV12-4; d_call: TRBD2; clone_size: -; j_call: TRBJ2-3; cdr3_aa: CASSLGRDSTDTQYF
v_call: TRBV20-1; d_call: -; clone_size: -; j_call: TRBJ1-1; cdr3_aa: CSARETPTDTETFF
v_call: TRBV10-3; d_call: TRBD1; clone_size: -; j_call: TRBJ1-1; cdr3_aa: CAISLQGGYTEAFF
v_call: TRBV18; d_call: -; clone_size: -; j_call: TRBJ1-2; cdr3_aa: CASSPLTRGANYGYTF
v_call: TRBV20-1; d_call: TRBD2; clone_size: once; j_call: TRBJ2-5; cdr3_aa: CSAPRGSQETQYF
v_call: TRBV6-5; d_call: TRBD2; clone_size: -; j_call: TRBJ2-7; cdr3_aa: CASSPLAGGYEQYF